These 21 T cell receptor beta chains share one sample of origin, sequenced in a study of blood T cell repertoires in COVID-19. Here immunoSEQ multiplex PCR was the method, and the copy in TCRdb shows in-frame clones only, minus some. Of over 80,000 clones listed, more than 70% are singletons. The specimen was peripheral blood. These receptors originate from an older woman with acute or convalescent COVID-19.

CDR3 in DNA: TGTGCCAGCAGCCAAGGGACAGTTTCTTATGGCTACACCTTC. Amino acid sequence: CASSQGTVSYGYTF. This chain connects TRBV7-2 to TRBJ1-2; 7 bases map to TRBD1. The J segment lost 5 bases and the V segment lost 5 bases, leaving 8 bases of the junction unmatched. Germline-derived CDR1 and CDR2 are SGHTA and FQGNSA. This CDR3 is built from 14 residues. The whole variable domain, filled in from reference TRBV7-2 and TRBJ1-2, reads GAGVSQSPSNKVTEKGKDVELRCDPISGHTALYWYRQSLGQGLEFLIYFQGNSAPDKSGLPSDRFSAERTGGSVSTLTIQRTQQEDSAVYLCASSQGTVSYGYTFGSGTRLTVV.

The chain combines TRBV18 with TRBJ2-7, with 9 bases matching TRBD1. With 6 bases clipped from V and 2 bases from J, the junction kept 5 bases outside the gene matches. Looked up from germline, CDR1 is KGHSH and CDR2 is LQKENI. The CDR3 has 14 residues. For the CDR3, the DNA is TGTGCCAGCTCGGAGGGGACAGGGACCTACGAGCAGTACTTC. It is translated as CASSEGTGTYEQYF.

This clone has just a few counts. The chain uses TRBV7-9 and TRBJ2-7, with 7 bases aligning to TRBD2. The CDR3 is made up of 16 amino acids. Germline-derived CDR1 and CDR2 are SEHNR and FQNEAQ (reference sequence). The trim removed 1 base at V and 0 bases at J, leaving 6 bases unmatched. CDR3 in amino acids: CASSLVGGRSSYEQYF. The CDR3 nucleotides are TGTGCCAGCAGCTTAGTGGGGGGGAGGAGCTCCTACGAGCAGTACTTC.

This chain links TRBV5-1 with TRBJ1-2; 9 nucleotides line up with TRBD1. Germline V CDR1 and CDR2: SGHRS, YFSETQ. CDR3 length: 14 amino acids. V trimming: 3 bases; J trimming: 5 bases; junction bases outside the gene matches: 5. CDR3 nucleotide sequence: TGCGCCAGCAGCTCTGACGGGACAGGGTATGGCTACACCTTC. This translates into CASSSDGTGYGYTF.

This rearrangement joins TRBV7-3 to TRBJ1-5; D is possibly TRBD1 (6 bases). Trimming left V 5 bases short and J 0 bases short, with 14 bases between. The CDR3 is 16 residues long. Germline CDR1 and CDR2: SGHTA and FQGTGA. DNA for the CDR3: TGTGCCAGCAGCGTCGGACAGCCTTATAGCAATCAGCCCCAGCATTTT. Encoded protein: CASSVGQPYSNQPQHF.

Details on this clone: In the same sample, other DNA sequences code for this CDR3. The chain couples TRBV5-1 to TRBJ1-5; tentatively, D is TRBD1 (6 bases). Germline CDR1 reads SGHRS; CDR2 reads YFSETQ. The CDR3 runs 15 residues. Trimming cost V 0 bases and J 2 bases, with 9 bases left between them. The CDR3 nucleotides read TGCGCCAGCAGCTTGGCAGGGGTGGGCAATCAGCCCCAGCATTTT. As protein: CASSLAGVGNQPQHF.

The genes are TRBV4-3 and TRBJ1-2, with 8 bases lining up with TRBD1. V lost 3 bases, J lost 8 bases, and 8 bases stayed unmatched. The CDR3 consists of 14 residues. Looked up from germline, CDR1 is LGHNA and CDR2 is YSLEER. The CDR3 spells CASSHTQGAGGYTF. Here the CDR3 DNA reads TGCGCCAGCAGCCACACCCAGGGGGCTGGGGGCTACACCTTC.

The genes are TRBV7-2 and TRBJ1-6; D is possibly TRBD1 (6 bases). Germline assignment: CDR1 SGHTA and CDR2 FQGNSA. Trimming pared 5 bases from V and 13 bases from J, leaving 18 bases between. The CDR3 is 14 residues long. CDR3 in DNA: TGTGCCAGCAGCCCAGGGGTAATTGAGGGTCCCCTCCACTTT. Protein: CASSPGVIEGPLHF.

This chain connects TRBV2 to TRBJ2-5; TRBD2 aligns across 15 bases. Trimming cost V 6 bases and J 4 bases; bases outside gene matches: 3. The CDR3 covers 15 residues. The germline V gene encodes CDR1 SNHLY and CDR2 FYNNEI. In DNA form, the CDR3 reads TGTGCCAGCAGCGGACTAGCGGGAGGGGGAGAGACCCAGTACTTC. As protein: CASSGLAGGGETQYF.

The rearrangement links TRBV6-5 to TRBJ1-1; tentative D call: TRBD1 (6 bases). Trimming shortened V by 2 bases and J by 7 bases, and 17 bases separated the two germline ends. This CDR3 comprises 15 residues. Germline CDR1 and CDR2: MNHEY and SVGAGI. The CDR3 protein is CASSYQQGMGIEAFF. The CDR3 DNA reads TGTGCCAGCAGTTACCAACAGGGTATGGGGATTGAAGCTTTCTTT.

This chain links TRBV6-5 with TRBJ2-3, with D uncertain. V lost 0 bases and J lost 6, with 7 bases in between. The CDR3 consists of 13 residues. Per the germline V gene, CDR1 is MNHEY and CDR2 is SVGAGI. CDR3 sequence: CASSYSNIDTQYF. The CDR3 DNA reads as TGTGCCAGCAGTTACTCGAACATCGATACGCAGTATTTT.

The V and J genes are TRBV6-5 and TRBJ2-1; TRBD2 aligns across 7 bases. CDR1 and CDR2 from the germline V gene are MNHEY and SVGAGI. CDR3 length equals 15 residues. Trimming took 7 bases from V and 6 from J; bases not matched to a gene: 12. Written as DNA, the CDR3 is TGTGCCAGCAACTCCCCGGGACTACCATTCAATGAGCAGTTCTTC. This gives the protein CASNSPGLPFNEQFF.

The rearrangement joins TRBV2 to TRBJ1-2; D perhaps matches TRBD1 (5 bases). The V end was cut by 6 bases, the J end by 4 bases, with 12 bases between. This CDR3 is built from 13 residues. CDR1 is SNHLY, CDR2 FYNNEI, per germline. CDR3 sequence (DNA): TGTGCCAGCAGCCCGCAGGGTAGCTATGGCTACACCTTC. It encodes CASSPQGSYGYTF.

CDR3 amino acids: CASSRTSGSGETQYF. CDR3 nucleotides: TGTGCCAGCAGCCGGACTAGCGGGAGCGGGGAGACCCAGTACTTC. V is TRBV3-1 (or the pseudogene TRBV3-2) and J is TRBJ2-5, with 13 nucleotides matching TRBD2. The ends lost 4 bases at V and 5 bases at J; junction bases unmatched: 4. The CDR3 is made up of 15 amino acids. The germline CDR1 and CDR2 sequences are LGHDT and YNNKEL (reference sequence).

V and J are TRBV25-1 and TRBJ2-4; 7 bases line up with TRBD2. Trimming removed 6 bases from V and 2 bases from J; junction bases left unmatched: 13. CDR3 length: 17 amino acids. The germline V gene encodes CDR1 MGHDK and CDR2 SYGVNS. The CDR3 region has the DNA TGTGCCAGCAGCTCCATGGGGGGGACGGGGACCAAAAACATTCAGTACTTC. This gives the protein CASSSMGGTGTKNIQYF.

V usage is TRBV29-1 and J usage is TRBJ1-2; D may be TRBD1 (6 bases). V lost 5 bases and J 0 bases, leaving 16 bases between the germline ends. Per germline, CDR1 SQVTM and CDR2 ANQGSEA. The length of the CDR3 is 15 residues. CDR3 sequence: CSVPQGRPANYGYTF. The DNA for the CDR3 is TGCAGCGTTCCCCAGGGGCGGCCTGCTAACTATGGCTACACCTTC.

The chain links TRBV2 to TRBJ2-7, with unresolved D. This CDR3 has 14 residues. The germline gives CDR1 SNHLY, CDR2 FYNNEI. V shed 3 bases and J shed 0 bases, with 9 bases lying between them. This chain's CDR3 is CASSDGVASYEQYF. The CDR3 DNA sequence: TGTGCCAGCAGTGATGGCGTAGCCTCCTACGAGCAGTACTTC.

CDR3 residues: CASSPAATNTGELFF. CDR3 sequence (DNA): TGCGCCAGCAGCCCGGCGGCGACGAACACCGGGGAGCTGTTTTTT. The rearrangement links TRBV5-1 to TRBJ2-2, with D unclear. Trimming stripped 4 bases from V and 0 bases from J, with 10 bases between. The CDR3 totals 15 residues. The germline V gene has CDR1 SGHRS and CDR2 YFSETQ.

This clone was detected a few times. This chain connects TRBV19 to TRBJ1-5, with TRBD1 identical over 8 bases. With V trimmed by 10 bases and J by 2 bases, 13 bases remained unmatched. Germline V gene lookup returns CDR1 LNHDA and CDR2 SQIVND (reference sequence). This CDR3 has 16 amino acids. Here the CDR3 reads CATTTLDRGGNQPQHF. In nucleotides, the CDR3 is TGTGCCACCACGACCCTTGACAGGGGAGGCAATCAGCCCCAGCATTTT.

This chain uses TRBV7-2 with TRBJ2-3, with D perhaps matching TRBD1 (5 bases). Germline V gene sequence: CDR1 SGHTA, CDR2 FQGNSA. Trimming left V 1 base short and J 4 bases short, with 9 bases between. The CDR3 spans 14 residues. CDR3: CASSLGGRADTQYF. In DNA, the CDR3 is TGTGCCAGCAGCTTAGGTGGCAGGGCAGATACGCAGTATTTT.

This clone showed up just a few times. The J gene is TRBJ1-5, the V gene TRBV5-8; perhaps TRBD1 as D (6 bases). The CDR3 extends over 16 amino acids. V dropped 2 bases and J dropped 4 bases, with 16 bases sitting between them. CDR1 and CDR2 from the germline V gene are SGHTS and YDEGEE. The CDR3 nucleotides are TGTGCCAGCAGCTTAAATCGGAAGGGGGGGAATCAGCCCCAGCATTTT. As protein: CASSLNRKGGNQPQHF.